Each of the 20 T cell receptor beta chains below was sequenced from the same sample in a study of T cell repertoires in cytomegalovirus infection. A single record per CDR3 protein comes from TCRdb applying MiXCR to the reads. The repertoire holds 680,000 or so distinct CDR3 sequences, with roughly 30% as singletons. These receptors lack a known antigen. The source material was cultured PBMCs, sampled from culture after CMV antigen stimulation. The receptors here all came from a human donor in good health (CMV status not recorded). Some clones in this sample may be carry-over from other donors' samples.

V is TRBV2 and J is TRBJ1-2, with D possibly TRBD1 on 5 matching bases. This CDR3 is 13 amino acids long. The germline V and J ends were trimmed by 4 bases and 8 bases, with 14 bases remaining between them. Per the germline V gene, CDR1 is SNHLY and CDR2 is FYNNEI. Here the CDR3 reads CASSVDPGTGYTF. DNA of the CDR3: TGTGCCAGCAGTGTAGATCCGGGGACCGGCTACACCTTC.

The chain's CDR3 is CASSDGSVIGPSTNEKLFF. CDR3 sequence (DNA): TGTGCCAGCAGTGATGGCTCGGTGATAGGTCCCTCAACTAATGAAAAACTGTTTTTT. The chain is built from TRBV6-1 and TRBJ1-4; D is unresolved. This CDR3 is built from 19 residues. CDR1 and CDR2 from the germline V gene are MNHNS and SASEGT. Trimming took 3 bases from V and 0 from J, leaving 20 bases between them.

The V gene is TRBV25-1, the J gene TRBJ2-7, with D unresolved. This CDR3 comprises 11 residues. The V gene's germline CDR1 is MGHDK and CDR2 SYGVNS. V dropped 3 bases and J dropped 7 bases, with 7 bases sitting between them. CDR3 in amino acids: CASSERREQYF. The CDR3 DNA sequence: TGTGCCAGCAGTGAGCGGCGGGAGCAGTACTTC.

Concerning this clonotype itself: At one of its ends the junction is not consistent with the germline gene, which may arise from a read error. This CDR3 reads CASSPFAGVKTEAFF. Here the CDR3 DNA reads TGTGCCAGTAGTCCCTTTGCGGGGGTGAAGACTGAAGCTTTCTTT. The chain employs TRBV19 and TRBJ1-1; possibly TRBD1 for D (5 bases). Germline CDR1 and CDR2: LNHDA and SQIVND (reference sequence). CDR3 size: 15 residues.

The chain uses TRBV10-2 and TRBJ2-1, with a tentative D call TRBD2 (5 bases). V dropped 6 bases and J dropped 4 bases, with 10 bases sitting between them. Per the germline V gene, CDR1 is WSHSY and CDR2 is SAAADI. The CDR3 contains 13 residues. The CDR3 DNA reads TGCGCCAGCAGAGGTAGCGCATACAATGAGCAGTTCTTC. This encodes CASRGSAYNEQFF.

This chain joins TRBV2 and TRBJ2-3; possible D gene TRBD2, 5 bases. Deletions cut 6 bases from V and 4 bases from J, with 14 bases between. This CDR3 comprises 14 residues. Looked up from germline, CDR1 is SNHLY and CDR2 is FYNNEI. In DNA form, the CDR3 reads TGTGCCAGCAGACTAACTAGGTCCGCAGATACGCAGTATTTT. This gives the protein CASRLTRSADTQYF.

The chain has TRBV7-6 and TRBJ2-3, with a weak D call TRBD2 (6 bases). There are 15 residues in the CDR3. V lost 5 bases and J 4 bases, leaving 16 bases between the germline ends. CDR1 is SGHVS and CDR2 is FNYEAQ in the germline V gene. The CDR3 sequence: CASSPRRAGSDTQYF. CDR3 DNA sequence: TGTGCCAGCAGCCCCAGGCGGGCGGGGTCAGATACGCAGTATTTT.

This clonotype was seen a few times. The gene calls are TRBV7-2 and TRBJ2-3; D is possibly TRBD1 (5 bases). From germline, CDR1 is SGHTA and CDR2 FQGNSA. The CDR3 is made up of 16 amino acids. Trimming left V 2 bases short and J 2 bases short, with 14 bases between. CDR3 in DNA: TGTGCCAGCAGCTTAAGGGCCAGGGCAGCCACAGATACGCAGTATTTT. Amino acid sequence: CASSLRARAATDTQYF.

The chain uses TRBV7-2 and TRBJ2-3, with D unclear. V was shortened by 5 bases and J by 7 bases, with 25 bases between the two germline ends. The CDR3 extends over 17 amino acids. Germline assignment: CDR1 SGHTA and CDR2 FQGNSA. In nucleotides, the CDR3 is TGTGCCAGCAGCCACCGTGGCGGAGACGGATTCACGTATACGCAGTATTTT. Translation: CASSHRGGDGFTYTQYF.

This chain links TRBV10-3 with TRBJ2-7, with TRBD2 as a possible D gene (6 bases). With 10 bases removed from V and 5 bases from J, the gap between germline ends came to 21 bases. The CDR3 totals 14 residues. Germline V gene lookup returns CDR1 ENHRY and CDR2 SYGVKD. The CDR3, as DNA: TGTGCCACCTCGACGGGAGCGCCAGGCAACGAGCAGTACTTC. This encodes CATSTGAPGNEQYF.

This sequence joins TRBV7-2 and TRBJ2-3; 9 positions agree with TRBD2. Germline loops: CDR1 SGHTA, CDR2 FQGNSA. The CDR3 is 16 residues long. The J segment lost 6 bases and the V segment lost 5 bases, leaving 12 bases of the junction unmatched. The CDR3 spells CASSPLAGGGPDTQYF. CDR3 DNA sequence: TGTGCCAGCAGCCCTTTGGCGGGAGGGGGTCCGGATACGCAGTATTTT.

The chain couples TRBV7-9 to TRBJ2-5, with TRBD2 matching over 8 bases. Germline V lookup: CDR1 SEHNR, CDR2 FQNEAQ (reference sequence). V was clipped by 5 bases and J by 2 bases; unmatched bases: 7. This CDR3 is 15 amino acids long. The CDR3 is CASSQNGGGQETQYF. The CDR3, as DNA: TGTGCCAGCAGCCAAAACGGGGGGGGACAAGAGACCCAGTACTTC.

DNA for the CDR3: TGTGCCAGCAGTACACACGGGGTGGGCTCCTACGAGCAGTACTTC. It translates to CASSTHGVGSYEQYF. The chain recombines TRBV7-2 with TRBJ2-7, with a possible D match to TRBD2 (5 bases). V shed 6 bases and J shed 0 bases, with 15 bases lying between them. Looked up from germline, CDR1 is SGHTA and CDR2 is FQGNSA. This CDR3 region has 15 residues.

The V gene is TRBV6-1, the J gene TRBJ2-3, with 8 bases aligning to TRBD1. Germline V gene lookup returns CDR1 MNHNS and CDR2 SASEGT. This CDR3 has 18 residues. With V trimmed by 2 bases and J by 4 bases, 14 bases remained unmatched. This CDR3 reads CASSESDRVGVGADTQYF. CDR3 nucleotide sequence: TGTGCCAGCAGTGAATCGGACAGGGTGGGGGTTGGGGCAGATACGCAGTATTTT.

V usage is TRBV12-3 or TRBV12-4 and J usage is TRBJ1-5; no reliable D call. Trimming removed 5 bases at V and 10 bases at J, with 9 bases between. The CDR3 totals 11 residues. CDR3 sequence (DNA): TGTGCCAGCAGTATCTACGGTCCCCAGCATTTT. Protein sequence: CASSIYGPQHF.

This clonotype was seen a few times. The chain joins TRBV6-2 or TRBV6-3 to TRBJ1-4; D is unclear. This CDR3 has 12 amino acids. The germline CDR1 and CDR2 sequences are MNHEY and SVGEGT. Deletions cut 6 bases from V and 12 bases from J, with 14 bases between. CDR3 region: CASSSGLRQLFF. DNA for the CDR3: TGTGCCAGCAGCTCCGGATTGAGGCAACTGTTTTTT.

DNA for the CDR3: TGCAGTGCTAGAGCAGTTGAGACCCAGTACTTC. It yields the protein CSARAVETQYF. The rearrangement uses TRBV20-1 and TRBJ2-5; D not resolved. The CDR3 runs 11 residues. Trimming cost V 1 base and J 5 bases, with 5 bases left between them. The germline V gene has CDR1 DFQATT and CDR2 SNEGSKA (reference sequence).

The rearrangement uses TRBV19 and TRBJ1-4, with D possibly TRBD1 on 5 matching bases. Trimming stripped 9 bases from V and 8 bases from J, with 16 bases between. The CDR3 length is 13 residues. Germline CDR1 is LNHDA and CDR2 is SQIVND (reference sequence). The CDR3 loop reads CASRDHRREKLFF. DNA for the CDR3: TGTGCCAGCCGGGACCACCGACGAGAAAAACTGTTTTTT.

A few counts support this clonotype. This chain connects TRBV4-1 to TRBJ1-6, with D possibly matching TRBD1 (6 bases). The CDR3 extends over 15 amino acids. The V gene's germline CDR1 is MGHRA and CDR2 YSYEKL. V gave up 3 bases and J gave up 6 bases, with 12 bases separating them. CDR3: CASSQQDSTNSPLHF. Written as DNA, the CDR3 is TGCGCCAGCAGCCAGCAGGACAGTACTAATTCACCCCTCCACTTT.

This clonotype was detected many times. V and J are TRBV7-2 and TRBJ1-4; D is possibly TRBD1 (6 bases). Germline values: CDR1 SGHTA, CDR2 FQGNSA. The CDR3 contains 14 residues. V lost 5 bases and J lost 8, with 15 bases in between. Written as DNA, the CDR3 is TGTGCCAGCAGCCCACAGGGTTGGAGCGAAAAACTGTTTTTT. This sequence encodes CASSPQGWSEKLFF. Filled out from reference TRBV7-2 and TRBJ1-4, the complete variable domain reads GAGVSQSPSNKVTEKGKDVELRCDPISGHTALYWYRQSLGQGLEFLIYFQGNSAPDKSGLPSDRFSAERTGGSVSTLTIQRTQQEDSAVYLCASSPQGWSEKLFFGSGTQLSVL.